A single sample is the source of the 31 T cell receptor beta chains below, sequenced in a study of cytomegalovirus exposure and HLA in healthy donors. Both 60 Vbeta primers and 13 Jbeta primers went into the PCR. Repertoires were generated with immunoSEQ multiplex PCR, while TCRdb's copy carries only in-frame clones and drops some. The repertoire includes some 170,000 clones, 65% to 80% of them detected once, and 4.3% sits in the top ten. Material: PBMCs. These receptors were collected from a man in his forties in good health and CMV-seronegative.

The chain is built from TRBV10-2 and TRBJ2-6, with 11 bases fitting TRBD2. CDR1 and CDR2 from the germline V gene are WSHSY and SAAADI. V shed 7 bases, J shed 3 bases, and the junction held 8 bases outside the gene matches. This CDR3 spans 17 amino acids. The CDR3 bases are TGCGCCAGCACTGTAGCGGGGGGGTCTAATGGGGCCAACGTCCTGACTTTC. It translates to CASTVAGGSNGANVLTF.

This chain uses TRBV7-3 with TRBJ1-1; TRBD1 matches 7 bases. Trimming removed 5 bases from V and 1 base from J; junction bases left unmatched: 4. The CDR3 runs to 14 residues. From germline, CDR1 is SGHTA and CDR2 FQGTGA. The CDR3 nucleotides read TGTGCCAGCAGCCGGGGACAGTCGAACACTGAAGCTTTCTTT. Translated, it gives CASSRGQSNTEAFF.

The chain combines TRBV28 with TRBJ1-1; D uncertain. Trimming stripped 6 bases from V and 2 bases from J, with 10 bases between. The CDR3 has 13 residues. Germline CDR1 and CDR2: MDHEN and SYDVKM. Written as DNA, the CDR3 is TGTGCCAGCAGCTTGAACATTAACACTGAAGCTTTCTTT. Translation gives CASSLNINTEAFF.

A few counts support this clone. This rearrangement joins TRBV9 to TRBJ2-2; 13 nucleotides match TRBD2. The germline gives CDR1 SGDLS, CDR2 YYNGEE. J gave up 4 bases and V 3 bases, and 9 bases lay outside the gene matches. CDR3 length: 18 amino acids. The CDR3 DNA is TGTGCCAGCAGCGCGGCGGGACTAGCGGGGACGGGCACCGGGGAGCTGTTTTTT. Translation gives CASSAAGLAGTGTGELFF.

This clone was found a few times. The gene calls are TRBV2 and TRBJ2-1, with TRBD2 identical over 10 bases. CDR1 and CDR2 from the germline V gene are SNHLY and FYNNEI. V lost 5 bases and J lost 4; bases outside the gene matches: 8. The CDR3 is made up of 16 amino acids. In nucleotides, the CDR3 is TGTGCCAGCAGTCGCGCTAGCGGGGGATATTACAATGAGCAGTTCTTC. Its translation: CASSRASGGYYNEQFF.

The CDR3 DNA reads as TGTGCTAGTGGTTTGTCACAGGGAACCTACGAGCAGTACTTC. This gives the protein CASGLSQGTYEQYF. The V and J genes are TRBV12-5 and TRBJ2-7; maybe TRBD1 (6 bases). V was cut by 2 bases and J by 2 bases, with 10 bases left in between. The V gene's germline CDR1 is LGHNT and CDR2 FRNRAP. The CDR3 length is 14 residues.

This clone was counted only a few times. The J gene is TRBJ2-5, the V gene TRBV5-1; TRBD1 matches at 11 bases. Per germline, CDR1 SGHRS and CDR2 YFSETQ. With V trimmed by 4 bases and J by 2 bases, 4 bases remained unmatched. The CDR3 totals 15 residues. CDR3 region: CASSPDRGLQETQYF. The CDR3 DNA follows: TGCGCCAGCAGCCCGGACAGGGGGCTTCAAGAGACCCAGTACTTC.

This clone was detected a few times. This rearrangement joins TRBV29-1 to TRBJ1-1; no firm D call. The germline V gene has CDR1 SQVTM and CDR2 ANQGSEA. CDR3 length equals 11 residues. Deletions cut 7 bases from V and 1 base from J, with 7 bases between. The CDR3 sequence is CSGDWNTEAFF. CDR3 DNA: TGCAGCGGAGATTGGAACACTGAAGCTTTCTTT.

This sequence joins TRBV9 and TRBJ2-5, with D possibly matching TRBD2 (6 bases). Trimming shortened V by 1 base and J by 1 base, and 14 bases separated the two germline ends. CDR1 is SGDLS, CDR2 YYNGEE, per germline. This CDR3 region has 16 residues. CDR3 coding DNA: TGTGCCAGCAGCGTAAGTCGGGCGGGACCCCAAGAGACCCAGTACTTC. It codes for CASSVSRAGPQETQYF. The whole variable domain, remainder taken from reference TRBV9 and TRBJ2-5, is DSGVTQTPKHLITATGQRVTLRCSPRSGDLSVYWYQQSLDQGLQFLIQYYNGEERAKGNILERFSAQQFPDLHSELNLSSLELGDSALYFCASSVSRAGPQETQYFGPGTRLLVL.

This clone has a handful of counts. This chain connects TRBV30 to TRBJ2-3, with 7 nucleotides matching TRBD1. This CDR3 has 11 amino acids. Losses at the gene ends were 2 bases for V and 8 bases for J; bases not matched to a gene: 1. CDR1 GTSNPN and CDR2 SVGIG come from the germline V gene (reference sequence). DNA of the CDR3: TGTGCCTGGAGTCAGGGGGTTACGCAGTATTTT. Protein: CAWSQGVTQYF. Combining the CDR3 with reference TRBV30 and TRBJ2-3 gives the whole variable domain SQTIHQWPATLVQPVGSPLSLECTVEGTSNPNLYWYRQAAGRGLQLLFYSVGIGQISSEVPQNLSASRPQDRQFILSSKKLLLSDSGFYLCAWSQGVTQYFGPGTRLTVL.

The rearrangement joins TRBV2 to TRBJ1-2; 7 bases are a match to TRBD1. The germline V gene has CDR1 SNHLY and CDR2 FYNNEI. This CDR3 comprises 14 residues. The V segment lost 3 bases and the J segment 5 bases; nucleotides outside the gene matches: 6. CDR3 sequence: CASSDYTGAYGYTF. The CDR3 DNA is TGTGCCAGCAGTGATTATACAGGGGCTTATGGCTACACCTTC.

Of note for this clone: This sample includes further DNA sequences coding for the same CDR3. This sequence joins TRBV4-2 and TRBJ2-1, with D possibly matching TRBD2 (6 bases). This CDR3 contains 15 residues. Germline CDR1 is LGHNA and CDR2 is YNFKEQ. Trimming removed 0 bases from V and 3 bases from J, with 9 bases in between. The CDR3 reads CASSQDRGSYNEQFF. CDR3 nucleotides: TGTGCCAGCAGCCAAGATCGGGGGAGCTACAATGAGCAGTTCTTC.

The chain joins TRBV4-2 to TRBJ1-1; tentative D call: TRBD1 (6 bases). The CDR3 length is 14 residues. Germline loops: CDR1 LGHNA, CDR2 YNFKEQ. Trimming cost V 4 bases and J 0 bases, with 9 bases left between them. CDR3 sequence: CASSPTGMNTEAFF. As DNA, the CDR3 is TGTGCCAGCAGCCCGACAGGAATGAACACTGAAGCTTTCTTT.

The V gene is TRBV25-1, the J gene TRBJ2-2; 12 bases are a match to TRBD2. The V gene end was trimmed by 1 base and the J gene end by 6 bases; junction bases not matched to a gene: 9. The germline V gene has CDR1 MGHDK and CDR2 SYGVNS. The CDR3 has 18 residues. The CDR3 loop reads CASSELSGLAGKPGELFF. CDR3 bases: TGTGCCAGCAGTGAATTAAGTGGACTAGCGGGGAAACCCGGGGAGCTGTTTTTT.

The chain combines TRBV5-6 with TRBJ2-7; 7 bases align to TRBD1. The CDR3 extends over 13 amino acids. CDR1 SGHDT and CDR2 YYEEEE come from the germline V gene. V lost 1 base, J lost 4 bases, and 2 bases stayed unmatched. The CDR3 here is CASSLKGAYEQYF. The CDR3 DNA follows: TGTGCCAGCAGCTTGAAGGGGGCGTACGAGCAGTACTTC.

The CDR3 sequence is CASTLGGDEQYF. The DNA of the CDR3 is TGCGCCAGCACCCTCGGGGGGGACGAGCAGTACTTC. The genes are TRBV5-1 and TRBJ2-7, with 8 bases aligning to TRBD2. Germline V lookup: CDR1 SGHRS, CDR2 YFSETQ. The CDR3 contains 12 residues. The V gene end was trimmed by 6 bases and the J gene end by 5 bases; junction bases not matched to a gene: 4.

The V gene is TRBV19, the J gene TRBJ2-6, with D unresolved. Germline CDR1 LNHDA, CDR2 SQIVND (reference sequence). This CDR3 comprises 15 residues. V was trimmed by 3 bases and J by 1 base, leaving 7 bases between them. The CDR3 DNA reads as TGTGCCAGTAGTATTAGTCGGTCTGGGGCCAACGTCCTGACTTTC. Amino acids: CASSISRSGANVLTF. The full variable domain, its missing parts supplied by reference TRBV19 and TRBJ2-6, is DGGITQSPKYLFRKEGQNVTLSCEQNLNHDAMYWYRQDPGQGLRLIYYSQIVNDFQKGDIAEGYSVSREKKESFPLTVTSAQKNPTAFYLCASSISRSGANVLTFGAGSRLTVL.

V is TRBV6-6 and J is TRBJ1-2, with D uncertain. The CDR3 runs 12 residues. The germline V and J ends were trimmed by 7 bases and 3 bases, with 9 bases remaining between them. Germline V gene data show CDR1 as MNHNY and CDR2 as SVGAGI (reference sequence). The chain's CDR3 is CASTAQYYGYTF. The CDR3 region has the DNA TGTGCCAGCACTGCCCAGTACTATGGCTACACCTTC.

The CDR3 is CASSRGGGAGTDTQYF. DNA for the CDR3: TGCGCCAGCAGCCGGGGCGGGGGTGCAGGCACAGATACGCAGTATTTT. The rearrangement joins TRBV4-1 to TRBJ2-3, with TRBD2 matching over 7 bases. Germline loops: CDR1 MGHRA, CDR2 YSYEKL. V was pared by 4 bases and J by 1 base, with 8 bases of the junction left unmatched. The CDR3 covers 16 residues.

This clone has more than one count but fewer than ten. The rearrangement links TRBV4-3 to TRBJ1-1; 8 nucleotides align to TRBD1. The germline gives CDR1 LGHNA, CDR2 YSLEER. The J segment lost 1 base and the V segment lost 4 bases, leaving 11 bases of the junction unmatched. CDR3 length equals 17 residues. The CDR3 spells CASSLRYGDRRNTEAFF. As DNA, the CDR3 is TGCGCCAGCAGCCTACGATATGGGGACAGGAGGAACACTGAAGCTTTCTTT.

V is TRBV5-1 and J is TRBJ2-5; 7 nucleotides line up with TRBD1. The J call may not be correct, given that the DNA end is closer to TRBJ2-7. The CDR3 runs to 13 residues. Germline V CDR1 and CDR2: SGHRS, YFSETQ. CDR3 nucleotides: TGCGCCAGCCGCCGGGACAGATACTACGAGCAGTACTTC. It encodes CASRRDRYYEQYF.

The chain recombines TRBV11-2 with TRBJ2-7, with 8 positions matching TRBD2. Germline V gene sequence: CDR1 SGHAT, CDR2 FQNNGV. V lost 5 bases to trimming and J lost 3 bases; unmatched junction nucleotides: 3. This CDR3 is 13 amino acids long. CDR3 in amino acids: CASSPGLVYEQYF. The CDR3, as DNA: TGTGCCAGCAGCCCGGGACTAGTCTACGAGCAGTACTTC.

The chain recombines TRBV7-8 with TRBJ2-2, with TRBD1 matching over 7 bases. V shed 4 bases and J 4 bases; nucleotides not matched to a gene: 6. From germline, CDR1 is SGHVS and CDR2 FQNEAQ. There are 15 residues in the CDR3. The CDR3 reads CASSSDRDGTGELFF. The CDR3, as DNA: TGTGCCAGCAGCTCCGACAGGGATGGCACCGGGGAGCTGTTTTTT.

The CDR3 bases are TGTGCCTGGGGGACAGGAAGCGAGCAGTACTTC. It codes for CAWGTGSEQYF. This chain joins TRBV30 and TRBJ2-7; 8 bases are a match to TRBD1. This CDR3 region has 11 residues. The germline V gene encodes CDR1 GTSNPN and CDR2 SVGIG (reference sequence). V was pared by 5 bases and J by 6 bases, with 3 bases of the junction left unmatched.

The chain is built from TRBV7-9 and TRBJ1-2; 7 bases are shared with TRBD1. The CDR3 is made up of 13 amino acids. The V gene's germline CDR1 is SEHNR and CDR2 FQNEAQ (reference sequence). The J segment lost 8 bases and the V segment lost 6 bases, leaving 9 bases of the junction unmatched. This CDR3 is CASRKDRDDGYTF. As DNA, the CDR3 is TGTGCCAGCAGAAAAGACAGGGACGACGGCTACACCTTC.

This clone was picked up a small number of times. The J gene is TRBJ1-1, the V gene TRBV6-6; 8 bases match TRBD1. The CDR3 length is 13 residues. The V gene end was trimmed by 5 bases and the J gene end by 5 bases; junction bases not matched to a gene: 4. Germline CDR1 MNHNY, CDR2 SVGAGI (reference sequence). In DNA, the CDR3 is TGTGCCAGCAGTGGACAGGGTTTGACTGAAGCTTTCTTT. This codes for CASSGQGLTEAFF.

V gene TRBV6-6 combines with J gene TRBJ2-3; perhaps TRBD2 as D (5 bases). Germline V gene lookup returns CDR1 MNHNY and CDR2 SVGAGI (reference sequence). The CDR3 is 14 residues long. The V gene lost 0 bases and the J gene lost 6 bases, with 10 bases spanning the gap. The CDR3 coding sequence is TGTGCCAGCAGTTACTCCCAGCTAGCCGATACGCAGTATTTT. It specifies CASSYSQLADTQYF.

This chain joins TRBV6-4 and TRBJ2-7; D might be TRBD2 (7 bases). Germline-derived CDR1 and CDR2 are MRHNA and SNTAGT. CDR3 length: 14 amino acids. Deletions cut 8 bases from V and 5 bases from J, with 19 bases between. CDR3 amino acids: CASRLGGGCDEQYF. For the CDR3, the DNA is TGTGCCAGCCGCCTAGGGGGGGGGTGCGACGAGCAGTACTTC.

The genes are TRBV9 and TRBJ1-6; a possible D gene is TRBD1 (5 bases). Trimming took off 0 bases at V and 1 base at J, with 5 bases between the two ends. CDR1 and CDR2 (germline): SGDLS, YYNGEE. This CDR3 is built from 15 residues. The chain's CDR3 is CASSVAGSYNSPLHF. CDR3 in DNA: TGTGCCAGCAGCGTAGCAGGGTCCTATAATTCACCCCTCCACTTT.

The J gene is TRBJ2-2, the V gene TRBV7-2, with a tentative D call TRBD2 (6 bases). Per germline, CDR1 SGHTA and CDR2 FQGNSA. CDR3 length: 15 amino acids. V lost 4 bases and J 6 bases, leaving 15 bases between the germline ends. The DNA of the CDR3 is TGTGCCAGCAGCTACCGGGACTCTCGGGCCGGGGAGCTGTTTTTT. This encodes CASSYRDSRAGELFF.

The CDR3 DNA sequence: TGTGCCAGCAGCTTCGGGGAGAATTCACCCCTCCACTTT. This sequence encodes CASSFGENSPLHF. The chain recombines TRBV5-8 with TRBJ1-6; D unresolved. The CDR3 sequence is 13 residues long. With 2 bases removed from V and 7 bases from J, the gap between germline ends came to 7 bases. Germline V CDR1 and CDR2: SGHTS, YDEGEE. Drawing the rest from reference TRBV5-8 and TRBJ1-6, the complete variable domain is EAGVTQSPTHLIKTRGQQATLRCSPISGHTSVYWYQQALGLGLQFLLWYDEGEERNRGNFPPRFSGRQFPNYSSELNVNALELEDSALYLCASSFGENSPLHFGNGTRLTVT.